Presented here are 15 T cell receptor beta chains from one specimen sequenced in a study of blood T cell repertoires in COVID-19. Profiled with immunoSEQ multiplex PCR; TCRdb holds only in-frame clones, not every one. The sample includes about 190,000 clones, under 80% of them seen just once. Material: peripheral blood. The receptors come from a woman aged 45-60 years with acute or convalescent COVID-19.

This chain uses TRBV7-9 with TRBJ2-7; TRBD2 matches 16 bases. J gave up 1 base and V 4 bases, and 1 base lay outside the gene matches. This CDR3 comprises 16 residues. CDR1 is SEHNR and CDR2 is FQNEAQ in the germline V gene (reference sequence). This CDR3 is CASSSGLAGGSYEQYF. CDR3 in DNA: TGTGCCAGCAGCTCGGGACTAGCGGGGGGGTCCTACGAGCAGTACTTC.

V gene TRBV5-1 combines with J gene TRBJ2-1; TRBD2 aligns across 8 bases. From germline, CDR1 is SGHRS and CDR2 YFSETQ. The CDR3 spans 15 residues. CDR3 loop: CPPTRGGASYNEQFF. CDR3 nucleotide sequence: TGCCCCCCCACCCGGGGGGGGGCCAGCTACAATGAGCAGTTCTTC.

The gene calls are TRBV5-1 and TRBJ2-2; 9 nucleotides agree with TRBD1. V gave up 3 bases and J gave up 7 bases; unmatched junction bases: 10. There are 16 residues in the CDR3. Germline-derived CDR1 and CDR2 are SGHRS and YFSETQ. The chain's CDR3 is CASSSSGTGINGELFF. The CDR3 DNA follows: TGCGCCAGCAGCTCGTCCGGGACAGGGATAAACGGGGAGCTGTTTTTT.

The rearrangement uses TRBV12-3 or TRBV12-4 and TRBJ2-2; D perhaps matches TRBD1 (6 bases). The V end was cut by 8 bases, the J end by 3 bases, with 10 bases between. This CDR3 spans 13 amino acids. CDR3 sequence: CASGGPHTGELFF. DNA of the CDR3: TGTGCCAGCGGGGGCCCTCACACCGGGGAGCTGTTTTTT.

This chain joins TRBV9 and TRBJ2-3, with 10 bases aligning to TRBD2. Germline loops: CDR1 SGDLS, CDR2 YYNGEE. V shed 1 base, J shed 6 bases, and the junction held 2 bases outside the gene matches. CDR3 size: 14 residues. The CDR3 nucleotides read TGTGCCAGCAGCGTAACTAGCGGGGTTGATACGCAGTATTTT. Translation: CASSVTSGVDTQYF.

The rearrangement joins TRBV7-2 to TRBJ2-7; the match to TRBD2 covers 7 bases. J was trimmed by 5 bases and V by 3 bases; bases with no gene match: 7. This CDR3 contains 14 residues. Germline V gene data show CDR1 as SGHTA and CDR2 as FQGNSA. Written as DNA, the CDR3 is TGTGCCAGCAGCTTTCTCGGTGGGAGGGACGAGCAGTACTTC. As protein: CASSFLGGRDEQYF. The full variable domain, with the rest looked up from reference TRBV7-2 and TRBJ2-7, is GAGVSQSPSNKVTEKGKDVELRCDPISGHTALYWYRQSLGQGLEFLIYFQGNSAPDKSGLPSDRFSAERTGGSVSTLTIQRTQQEDSAVYLCASSFLGGRDEQYFGPGTRLTVT.

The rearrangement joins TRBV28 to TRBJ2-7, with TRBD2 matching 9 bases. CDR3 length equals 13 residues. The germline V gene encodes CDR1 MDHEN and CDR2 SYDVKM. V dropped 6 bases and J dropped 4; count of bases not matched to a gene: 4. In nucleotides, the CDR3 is TGTGCCAGCAGGTATAGCGGGAGATACGAGCAGTACTTC. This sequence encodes CASRYSGRYEQYF.

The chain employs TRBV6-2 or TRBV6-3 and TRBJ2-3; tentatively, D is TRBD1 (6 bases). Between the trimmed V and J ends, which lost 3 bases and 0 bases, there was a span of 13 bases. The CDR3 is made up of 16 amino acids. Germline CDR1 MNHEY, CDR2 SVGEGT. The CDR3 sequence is CASSYLLGGSTDTQYF. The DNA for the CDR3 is TGTGCCAGCAGTTATCTTTTAGGGGGTAGCACAGATACGCAGTATTTT.

CDR3 bases: TGCGCCAGCAGCGGGGTAGGGGGCTACTATGGCTACACCTTC. Translation: CASSGVGGYYGYTF. The chain carries TRBV4-1 and TRBJ1-2, with TRBD1 identical over 7 bases. V was pared by 5 bases and J by 3 bases, with 6 bases of the junction left unmatched. CDR1 and CDR2 (germline): MGHRA, YSYEKL. This CDR3 contains 14 residues.

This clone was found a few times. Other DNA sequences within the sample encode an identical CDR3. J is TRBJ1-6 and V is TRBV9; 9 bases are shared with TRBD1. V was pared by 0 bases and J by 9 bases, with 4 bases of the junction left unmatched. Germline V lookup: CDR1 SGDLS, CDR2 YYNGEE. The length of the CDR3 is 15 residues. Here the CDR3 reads CASSVGGQGRSPLHF. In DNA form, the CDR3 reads TGTGCCAGCAGCGTAGGGGGACAGGGTCGTTCACCCCTCCACTTT.

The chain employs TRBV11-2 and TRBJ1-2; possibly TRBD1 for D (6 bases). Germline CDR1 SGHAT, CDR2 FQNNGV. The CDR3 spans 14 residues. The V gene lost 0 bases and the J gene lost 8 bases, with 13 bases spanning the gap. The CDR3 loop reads CASSLETGTGGYTF. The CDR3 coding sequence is TGTGCCAGCAGCTTAGAGACAGGCACTGGAGGCTACACCTTC.

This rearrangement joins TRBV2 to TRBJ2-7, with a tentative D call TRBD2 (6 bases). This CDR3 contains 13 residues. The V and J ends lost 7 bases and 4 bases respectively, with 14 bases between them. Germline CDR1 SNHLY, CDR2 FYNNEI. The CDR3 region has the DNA TGTGCCAGCAATCGGGACTCGGATTACGAGCAGTACTTC. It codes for CASNRDSDYEQYF.

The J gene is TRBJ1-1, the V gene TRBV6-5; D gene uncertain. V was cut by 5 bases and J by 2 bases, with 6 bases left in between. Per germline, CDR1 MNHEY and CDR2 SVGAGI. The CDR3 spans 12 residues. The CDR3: CASSIQNTEAFF. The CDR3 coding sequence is TGTGCCAGCAGTATTCAAAACACTGAAGCTTTCTTT.

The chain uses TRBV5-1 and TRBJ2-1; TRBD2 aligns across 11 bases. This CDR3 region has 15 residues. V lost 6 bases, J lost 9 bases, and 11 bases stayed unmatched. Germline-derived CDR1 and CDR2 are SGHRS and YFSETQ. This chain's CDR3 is CASNGLAGASVEQFF. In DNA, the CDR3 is TGCGCCAGCAACGGACTAGCGGGCGCGTCGGTTGAGCAGTTCTTC.

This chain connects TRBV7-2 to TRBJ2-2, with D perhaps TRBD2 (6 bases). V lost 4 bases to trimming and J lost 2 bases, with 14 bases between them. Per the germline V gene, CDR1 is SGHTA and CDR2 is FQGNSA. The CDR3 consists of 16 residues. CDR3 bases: TGTGCCAGCAGCTGGAATAGCGGATCTAACACCGGGGAGCTGTTTTTT. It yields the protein CASSWNSGSNTGELFF.